These 14 T cell receptor beta chains were all obtained from the same sample, sequenced in a study of T-cell memory formation after mild COVID-19. TCRdb processed the 5' RACE reads anew with MiXCR; each CDR3 protein has one entry. This sample yields fewer than 140,000 distinct CDR3 sequences, of which about 15% are seen a single time; around 28% belongs to the top ten. Sequenced sample: PBMCs or a T cell subset sorted from them (not recorded which). The origin of the receptors is an adult woman who had mild COVID-19 (a few samples of this study predate the infection). Cell type and time point are not known.

The rearrangement links TRBV29-1 to TRBJ1-2; TRBD1 is a possible D gene (5 bases). The CDR3 contains 12 residues. V shed 6 bases and J shed 3 bases, with 11 bases lying between them. Germline loops: CDR1 SQVTM, CDR2 ANQGSEA. The CDR3 DNA is TGCAGCGTGGAACAGGCGGACTATGGCTACACCTTC. Translating it yields CSVEQADYGYTF.

This clonotype turned up a few times. The rearrangement links TRBV30 to TRBJ1-5; D possibly corresponds to TRBD1 (5 bases). Trimming took off 0 bases at V and 4 bases at J, with 10 bases between the two ends. The germline V gene has CDR1 GTSNPN and CDR2 SVGIG (reference sequence). The CDR3 loop spans 14 amino acids. CDR3 amino acids: CAWSVPGGNQPQHF. CDR3 coding DNA: TGTGCCTGGAGTGTACCGGGGGGTAATCAGCCCCAGCATTTT.

The rearrangement uses TRBV11-1 and TRBJ2-7; the match to TRBD1 covers 8 bases. The V segment lost 4 bases and the J segment 4 bases; nucleotides outside the gene matches: 21. The CDR3 spans 19 residues. Germline V gives CDR1 SGHAT, CDR2 FQDESV (reference sequence). Here the CDR3 reads CASSSPTGVLQGRLYEQYF. CDR3 nucleotides: TGTGCCAGCAGCTCCCCGACAGGGGTTCTACAAGGGAGGCTTTACGAGCAGTACTTC.

This chain uses TRBV29-1 with TRBJ1-2; 9 nucleotides align to TRBD1. Germline lookup yields CDR1 SQVTM and CDR2 ANQGSEA. The CDR3 is made up of 18 amino acids. Trimming took 0 bases from V and 7 from J; bases not matched to a gene: 18. CDR3 amino acids: CSVEEDGQGLDSAFGYTF. Here the CDR3 DNA reads TGCAGCGTTGAAGAGGATGGACAGGGGTTGGATTCGGCGTTTGGCTACACCTTC.

This clonotype was seen more than once but under ten times. This chain connects TRBV12-3 or TRBV12-4 to TRBJ1-2; no clear D gene. The CDR3 consists of 11 residues. Trimming stripped 7 bases from V and 5 bases from J, with 8 bases between. The CDR3: CASKHGYGYTF. The CDR3, as DNA: TGTGCCAGCAAGCATGGGTATGGCTACACCTTC.

This clonotype was observed a handful of times. The J gene is TRBJ1-5, the V gene TRBV7-9, with a tentative D call TRBD1 (6 bases). The germline V gene encodes CDR1 SEHNR and CDR2 FQNEAQ (reference sequence). V gave up 5 bases and J gave up 4 bases, with 18 bases separating them. The CDR3 covers 16 residues. CDR3 in amino acids: CASSDGGPGRNQPQHF. The CDR3 nucleotides read TGTGCCAGCAGCGATGGGGGCCCAGGGAGGAATCAGCCCCAGCATTTT.

The chain employs TRBV15 and TRBJ2-3, with a tentative D call TRBD1 (5 bases). The CDR3 totals 15 residues. The V end was cut by 5 bases, the J end by 2 bases, with 14 bases between. CDR1 is LNHNV, CDR2 YYDKDF, per germline (reference sequence). The CDR3 sequence is CATSVGVQITDTQYF. The CDR3 region has the DNA TGTGCCACCAGCGTAGGGGTACAGATCACAGATACGCAGTATTTT.

This rearrangement joins TRBV29-1 to TRBJ1-1; D gene unclear. V lost 2 bases and J lost 8, with 6 bases in between. Germline CDR1 reads SQVTM; CDR2 reads ANQGSEA. The CDR3 extends over 10 amino acids. The CDR3 DNA follows: TGCAGCGTTGAAACCAGGGAAGCTTTCTTT. As protein: CSVETREAFF. Complete variable domain (other parts from reference TRBV29-1 and TRBJ1-1): SAVISQKPSRDICQRGTSLTIQCQVDSQVTMMFWYRQQPGQSLTLIATANQGSEATYESGFVIDKFPISRPNLTFSTLTVSNMSPEDSSIYLCSVETREAFFGQGTRLTVV.

This chain joins TRBV4-1 and TRBJ1-4; no clear D. CDR1 is MGHRA, CDR2 YSYEKL, per germline. The CDR3 totals 13 residues. V shed 0 bases and J shed 5 bases, with 4 bases lying between them. CDR3 DNA sequence: TGCGCCAGCAGCCAAGAACAGAATGAAAAACTGTTTTTT. Amino acid sequence: CASSQEQNEKLFF.

This clonotype was seen a few times. The chain links TRBV29-1 to TRBJ2-1; D tentatively reads TRBD1 or TRBD2 (6 bases each). Germline assignment: CDR1 SQVTM and CDR2 ANQGSEA. The germline V and J ends were trimmed by 2 bases and 9 bases, with 8 bases remaining between them. The CDR3 sequence is 11 residues long. In nucleotides, the CDR3 is TGCAGCGTTGAAAAGGGGGGTGAGCAGTTCTTC. This translates into CSVEKGGEQFF.

The V and J genes are TRBV4-1 and TRBJ2-1; D unclear. Trimming took off 0 bases at V and 8 bases at J, with 11 bases between the two ends. The CDR3 consists of 14 residues. CDR1 is MGHRA, CDR2 YSYEKL, per germline. CDR3 sequence: CASSQDLSVDEQFF. The CDR3, as DNA: TGCGCCAGCAGCCAAGATCTCTCCGTTGATGAGCAGTTCTTC.

This clonotype was detected a few times. The chain joins TRBV6-2 or TRBV6-3 to TRBJ2-7; 12 nucleotides line up with TRBD2. The CDR3 is 16 residues long. Trimming removed 0 bases from V and 2 bases from J; junction bases left unmatched: 2. Germline loops: CDR1 MNHEY, CDR2 SVGEGT. CDR3 sequence: CASSYSRTSGAYEQYF. In DNA, the CDR3 is TGTGCCAGCAGTTACTCCCGGACTAGCGGGGCCTACGAGCAGTACTTC.

The DNA of the CDR3 is TGTGCCAGCAGCTTGTCCCTAGCCCCTCCCGAAGAGACCCAGTACTTC. It codes for CASSLSLAPPEETQYF. This chain uses TRBV11-2 with TRBJ2-5, with TRBD2 as a possible D gene (5 bases). CDR1 is SGHAT, CDR2 FQNNGV, per germline. Trimming took 3 bases from V and 3 from J, leaving 17 bases between them. The CDR3 length is 16 residues.

The V gene is TRBV12-3 or TRBV12-4, the J gene TRBJ2-7; 8 nucleotides align to TRBD1. Trimming cost V 5 bases and J 6 bases; bases outside gene matches: 3. There are 12 residues in the CDR3. The CDR3 coding sequence is TGTGCCAGCAGTGGGACAGGTGCCGAGCAGTACTTC. As protein: CASSGTGAEQYF.